The 9 T cell receptor beta chains below were found in one sample sequenced in a study of shared clonotypes between healthy human individuals. The protocol was immunoSEQ multiplex PCR, while the TCRdb copy is restricted to in-frame clones and leaves out a portion. Among about half a million clones listed, approximately 81% were seen once. Specimen: PBMCs. Source of these receptors: a woman aged 40 to 50 in good health. Some clones in this sample may be carry-over from other donors' samples.

This clone was counted a single time. The rearrangement uses TRBV28 and TRBJ1-4; a possible D gene is TRBD1 (6 bases). CDR1 is MDHEN, CDR2 SYDVKM, per germline. This CDR3 is 12 amino acids long. With 6 bases removed from V and 8 bases from J, the gap between germline ends came to 10 bases. CDR3 nucleotides: TGTGCCAGCAGCACAACAGGGGAAAAACTGTTTTTT. The encoded protein is CASSTTGEKLFF.

Worth noting for this clone: A read error is likely here: a far larger clone is one base away. The rearrangement uses TRBV5-4 and TRBJ2-5; 12 bases are shared with TRBD2. Germline assignment: CDR1 SGHNT and CDR2 YYREEE (reference sequence). The CDR3 totals 15 residues. This CDR3 is CASSPGTSGQETHYF. The CDR3, as DNA: TGTGCCAGCAGCCCCGGGACTAGCGGGCAAGAGACCCATTACTTC. Variable domain in full (rest from reference TRBV5-4 and TRBJ2-5): ETGVTQSPTHLIKTRGQQVTLRCSSQSGHNTVSWYQQALGQGPQFIFQYYREEENGRGNFPPRFSGLQFPNYSSELNVNALELDDSALYLCASSPGTSGQETHYFGPGTRLLVL.

To note about this clone: Other DNA sequences in this specimen translate into the identical CDR3. CDR3 region: CSAGVGGNTEAFF. The CDR3 bases are TGCAGCGCGGGGGTAGGGGGGAACACTGAAGCTTTCTTT. This chain links TRBV29-1 with TRBJ1-1; TRBD1 might be the D (6 bases). CDR1 and CDR2 (germline): SQVTM, ANQGSEA. V was clipped by 7 bases and J by 1 base, with 13 bases between them. The CDR3 has 13 residues.

Concerning this clone: A far larger clone lies a single base away; this is likely a read error. Other DNA sequences in this sample translate to the same CDR3. The V call is TRBV4-1, the J call TRBJ2-3; D gene ambiguous. CDR3 length: 16 residues. Germline-derived CDR1 and CDR2 are MGHRA and YSYEKL. The CDR3 loop reads CASSQGPHAGTDTQYF. The CDR3 bases are TGCGCCAGCAGCCAGGGTCCCCACGCTGGCACAGATACGCAGTATTTC.

The genes are TRBV5-1 and TRBJ2-2, with 12 positions matching TRBD2. V gave up 4 bases and J gave up 5 bases; unmatched junction bases: 6. CDR3 size: 16 residues. CDR1 is SGHRS, CDR2 YFSETQ, per germline. In nucleotides, the CDR3 is TGCGCCAGCAGCGCAAGACTAGCGGGAGTTACCGGGGAGCTGTTTTTT. This codes for CASSARLAGVTGELFF.

This sequence joins TRBV5-4 and TRBJ2-6, with 10 nucleotides matching TRBD1. V trimming: 7 bases; J trimming: 2 bases; junction bases outside the gene matches: 9. CDR1 is SGHNT, CDR2 YYREEE, per germline (reference sequence). The CDR3 loop spans 17 amino acids. The CDR3 sequence is CASWPRGQGAGANVLTF. CDR3 bases: TGTGCCAGCTGGCCTCGAGGACAGGGGGCTGGGGCCAACGTCCTGACTTTC. Full variable domain (rest looked up from reference TRBV5-4 and TRBJ2-6): ETGVTQSPTHLIKTRGQQVTLRCSSQSGHNTVSWYQQALGQGPQFIFQYYREEENGRGNFPPRFSGLQFPNYSSELNVNALELDDSALYLCASWPRGQGAGANVLTFGAGSRLTVL.

The chain has TRBV4-1 and TRBJ2-3, with TRBD2 matching 14 bases. In germline, CDR1 is MGHRA, CDR2 YSYEKL. This CDR3 has 17 residues. The ends lost 1 base at V and 2 bases at J; junction bases unmatched: 2. The CDR3 nucleotides are TGCGCCAGCAGCCAAGGGGGACTAGCGGGAGTCACAGATACGCAGTATTTT. Translated, it gives CASSQGGLAGVTDTQYF.

The chain is built from TRBV28 and TRBJ2-7, with 7 bases matching TRBD2. Germline CDR1 reads MDHEN; CDR2 reads SYDVKM. This CDR3 has 16 amino acids. Losses at the gene ends were 2 bases for V and 1 base for J; bases not matched to a gene: 8. CDR3 sequence: CASSLGVGGLSYEQYF. CDR3 nucleotides: TGTGCCAGCAGTTTAGGTGTGGGAGGGCTTTCCTACGAGCAGTACTTC.

There are a few counts of this clone. This chain connects TRBV10-3 to TRBJ2-5, with 10 bases identical to TRBD2. Trimming cost V 8 bases and J 1 base; bases outside gene matches: 10. CDR1 is ENHRY, CDR2 SYGVKD, per germline. The CDR3 sequence is 16 residues long. The CDR3 DNA reads as TGTGCCATCGCGGCACGGAGCGGGGGGGCCCAAGAGACCCAGTACTTC. This gives the protein CAIAARSGGAQETQYF.